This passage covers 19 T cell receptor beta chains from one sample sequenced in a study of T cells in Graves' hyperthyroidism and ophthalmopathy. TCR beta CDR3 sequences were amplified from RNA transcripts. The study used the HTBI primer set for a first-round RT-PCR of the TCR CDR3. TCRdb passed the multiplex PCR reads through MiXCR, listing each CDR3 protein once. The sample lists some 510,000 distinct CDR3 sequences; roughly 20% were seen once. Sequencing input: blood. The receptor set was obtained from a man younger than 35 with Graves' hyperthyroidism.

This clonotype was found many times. The CDR3 loop reads CASSPLPGGNSPLHF. Written as DNA, the CDR3 is TGTGCCAGCAGCCCCCTTCCAGGGGGGAATTCACCCCTCCACTTT. The J gene is TRBJ1-6, the V gene TRBV28, with TRBD1 matching 7 bases. Trimming removed 6 bases from V and 7 bases from J; junction bases left unmatched: 9. Germline CDR1 and CDR2: MDHEN and SYDVKM. The CDR3 length is 15 residues.

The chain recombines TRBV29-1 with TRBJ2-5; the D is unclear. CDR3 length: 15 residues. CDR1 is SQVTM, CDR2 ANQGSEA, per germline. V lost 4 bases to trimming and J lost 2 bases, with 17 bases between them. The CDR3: CSVGIVGPTQETQYF. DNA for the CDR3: TGCAGCGTTGGAATAGTTGGTCCCACACAAGAGACCCAGTACTTC. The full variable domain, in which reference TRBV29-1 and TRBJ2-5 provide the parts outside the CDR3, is SAVISQKPSRDICQRGTSLTIQCQVDSQVTMMFWYRQQPGQSLTLIATANQGSEATYESGFVIDKFPISRPNLTFSTLTVSNMSPEDSSIYLCSVGIVGPTQETQYFGPGTRLLVL.

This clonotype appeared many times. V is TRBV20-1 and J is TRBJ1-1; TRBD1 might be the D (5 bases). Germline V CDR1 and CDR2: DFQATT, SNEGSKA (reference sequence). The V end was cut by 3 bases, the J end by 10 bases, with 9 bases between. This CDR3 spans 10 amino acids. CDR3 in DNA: TGCAGTGCTAGTGGGGGGAGAGCTTTCTTT. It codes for CSASGGRAFF.

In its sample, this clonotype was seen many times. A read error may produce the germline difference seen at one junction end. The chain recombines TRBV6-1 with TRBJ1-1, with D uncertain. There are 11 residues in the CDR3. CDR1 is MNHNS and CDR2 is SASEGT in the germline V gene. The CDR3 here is CASSEASVVPF. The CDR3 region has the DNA TGTGCCAGCAGTGAAGCGTCAGTTGTCCCCTTT.

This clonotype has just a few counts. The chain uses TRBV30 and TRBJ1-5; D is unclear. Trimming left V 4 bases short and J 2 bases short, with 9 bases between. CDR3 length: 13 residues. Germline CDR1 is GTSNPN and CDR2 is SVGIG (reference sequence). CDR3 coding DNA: TGTGCCTGGAATAGCCGCGGCAATCAGCCCCAGCATTTT. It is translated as CAWNSRGNQPQHF.

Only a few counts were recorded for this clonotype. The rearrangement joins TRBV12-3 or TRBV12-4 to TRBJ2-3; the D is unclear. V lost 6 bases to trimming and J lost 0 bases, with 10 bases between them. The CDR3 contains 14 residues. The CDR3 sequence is CASSPSTSTDTQYF. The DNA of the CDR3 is TGTGCCAGCAGCCCGTCTACAAGCACAGATACGCAGTATTTT.

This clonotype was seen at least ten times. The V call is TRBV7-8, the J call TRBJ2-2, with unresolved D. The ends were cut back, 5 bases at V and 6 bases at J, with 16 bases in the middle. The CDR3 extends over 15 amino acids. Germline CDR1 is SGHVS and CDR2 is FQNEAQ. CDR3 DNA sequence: TGTGCCAGCAGCCCAAGTCGGGTTGGCGCCGGGGAGCTGTTTTTT. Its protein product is CASSPSRVGAGELFF.

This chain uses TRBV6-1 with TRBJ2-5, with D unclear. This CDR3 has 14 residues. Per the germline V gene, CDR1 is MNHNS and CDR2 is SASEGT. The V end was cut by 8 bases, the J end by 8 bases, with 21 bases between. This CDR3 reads CASASEPSAHTQYF. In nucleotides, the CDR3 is TGTGCCAGCGCCTCGGAACCCTCGGCCCATACCCAGTACTTC.

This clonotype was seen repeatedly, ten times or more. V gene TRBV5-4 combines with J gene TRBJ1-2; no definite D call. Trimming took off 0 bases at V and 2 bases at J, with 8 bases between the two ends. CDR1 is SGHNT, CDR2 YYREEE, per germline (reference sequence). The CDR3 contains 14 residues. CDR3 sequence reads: CASSLDAGNYGYTF. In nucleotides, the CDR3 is TGTGCCAGCAGCTTGGACGCTGGGAACTATGGCTACACCTTC.

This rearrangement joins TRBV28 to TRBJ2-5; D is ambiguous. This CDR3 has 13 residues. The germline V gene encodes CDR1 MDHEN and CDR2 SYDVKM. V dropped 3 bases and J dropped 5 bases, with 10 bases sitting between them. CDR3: CASSFIAFETQYF. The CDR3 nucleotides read TGTGCCAGCAGTTTCATCGCATTCGAGACCCAGTACTTC.

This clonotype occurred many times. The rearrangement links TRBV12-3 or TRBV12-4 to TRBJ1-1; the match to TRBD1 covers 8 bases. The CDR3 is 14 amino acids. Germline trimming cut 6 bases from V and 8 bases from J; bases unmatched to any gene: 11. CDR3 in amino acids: CASSSNRGSREAFF. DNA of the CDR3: TGTGCCAGCAGCTCCAACAGGGGGAGTCGAGAAGCTTTCTTT.

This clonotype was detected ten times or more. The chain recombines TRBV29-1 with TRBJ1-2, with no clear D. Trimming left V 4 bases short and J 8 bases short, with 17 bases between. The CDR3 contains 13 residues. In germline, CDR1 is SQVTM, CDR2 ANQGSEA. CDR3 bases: TGCAGCGTTGGTCGGTCCAAGGGTGACGGCTACACCTTC. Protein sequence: CSVGRSKGDGYTF.

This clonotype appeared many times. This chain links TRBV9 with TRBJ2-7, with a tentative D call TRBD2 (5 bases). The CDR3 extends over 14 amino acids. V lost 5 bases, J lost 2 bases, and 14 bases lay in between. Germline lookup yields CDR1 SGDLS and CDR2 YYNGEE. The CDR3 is CASSYRESPYEQYF. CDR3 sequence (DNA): TGTGCCAGCAGTTACCGGGAAAGTCCCTACGAGCAGTACTTC.

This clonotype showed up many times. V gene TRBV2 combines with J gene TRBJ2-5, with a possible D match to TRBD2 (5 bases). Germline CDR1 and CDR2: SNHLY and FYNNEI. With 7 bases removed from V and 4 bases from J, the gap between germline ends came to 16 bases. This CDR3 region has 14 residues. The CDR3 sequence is CASTGGLSPETQYF. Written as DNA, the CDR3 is TGTGCCAGCACCGGAGGTTTGAGTCCAGAGACCCAGTACTTC. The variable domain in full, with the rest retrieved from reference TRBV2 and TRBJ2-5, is EPEVTQTPSHQVTQMGQEVILRCVPISNHLYFYWYRQILGQKVEFLVSFYNNEISEKSEIFDDQFSVERPDGSNFTLKIRSTKLEDSAMYFCASTGGLSPETQYFGPGTRLLVL.

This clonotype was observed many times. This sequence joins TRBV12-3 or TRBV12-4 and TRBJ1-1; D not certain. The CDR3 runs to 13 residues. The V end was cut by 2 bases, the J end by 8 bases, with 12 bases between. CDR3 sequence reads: CASSLRLGPEAFF. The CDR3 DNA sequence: TGTGCCAGCAGTTTAAGGTTAGGTCCCGAAGCTTTCTTT.

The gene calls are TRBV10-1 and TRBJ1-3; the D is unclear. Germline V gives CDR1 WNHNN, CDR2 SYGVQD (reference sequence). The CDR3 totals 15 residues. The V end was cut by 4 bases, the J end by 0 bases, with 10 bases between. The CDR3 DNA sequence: TGCGCCAGCAGTGGGACCCAAGGCTCTGGAAACACCATATATTTT. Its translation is CASSGTQGSGNTIYF.

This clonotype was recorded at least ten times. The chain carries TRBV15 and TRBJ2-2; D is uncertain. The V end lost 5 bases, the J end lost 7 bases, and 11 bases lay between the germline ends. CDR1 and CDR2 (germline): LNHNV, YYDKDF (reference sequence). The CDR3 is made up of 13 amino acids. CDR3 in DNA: TGTGCCACCAGCTCCTCAGATGTCGGGGAGCTGTTTTTT. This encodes CATSSSDVGELFF.

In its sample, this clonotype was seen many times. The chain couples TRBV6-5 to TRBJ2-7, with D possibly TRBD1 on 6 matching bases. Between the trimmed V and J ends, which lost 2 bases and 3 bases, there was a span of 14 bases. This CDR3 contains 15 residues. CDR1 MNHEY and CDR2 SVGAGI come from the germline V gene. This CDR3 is CASSYPAGVGYEQYF. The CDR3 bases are TGTGCCAGCAGTTACCCGGCAGGGGTAGGCTACGAGCAGTACTTC.

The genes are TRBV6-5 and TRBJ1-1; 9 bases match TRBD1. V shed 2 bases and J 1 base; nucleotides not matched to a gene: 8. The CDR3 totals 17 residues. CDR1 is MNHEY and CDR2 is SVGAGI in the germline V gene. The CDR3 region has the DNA TGTGCCAGCAGTTACCGCGCATCGGGACAGGGGAACACTGAAGCTTTCTTT. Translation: CASSYRASGQGNTEAFF.